A single sample is the source of the 15 T cell receptor beta chains below, sequenced in a study of blood T cell repertoires in COVID-19. The assay was immunoSEQ multiplex PCR, and TCRdb's table has in-frame clones only and misses some. The data hold about 70,000 clones, with roughly 86% observed a single time. The sequenced sample consisted of peripheral blood. The source of these receptors is a human donor in a cohort sampled during active COVID-19.

This chain joins TRBV5-8 and TRBJ1-2, with 10 bases that match TRBD1. Unmatched junction bases numbered 5, after V lost 4 bases and J lost 2 bases. Germline loops: CDR1 SGHTS, CDR2 YDEGEE. The CDR3 has 15 amino acids. The CDR3 sequence is CASSDETGGNYGYTF. The CDR3, as DNA: TGTGCCAGCAGCGATGAGACAGGGGGCAACTATGGCTACACCTTC.

As regards this clone: Other DNA sequences of this sample code for an identical CDR3. This chain uses TRBV2 with TRBJ1-1; 7 bases agree with TRBD1. The CDR3 sequence is 14 residues long. V trimming: 8 bases; J trimming: 3 bases; junction bases outside the gene matches: 9. CDR1 is SNHLY and CDR2 is FYNNEI in the germline V gene. CDR3 loop: CASCAGQRHTEAFF. In DNA, the CDR3 is TGTGCCAGCTGCGCGGGACAGCGACACACTGAAGCTTTCTTT.

The chain joins TRBV6-1 to TRBJ2-6; 10 positions agree with TRBD1. CDR1 is MNHNS and CDR2 is SASEGT in the germline V gene. With V trimmed by 2 bases and J by 0 bases, 4 bases remained unmatched. This CDR3 contains 18 residues. This CDR3 is CASSEFGDRGSGANVLTF. As DNA, the CDR3 is TGTGCCAGCAGTGAATTCGGGGACAGGGGCTCTGGGGCCAACGTCCTGACTTTC.

The sample holds many counts of this clone. V is TRBV5-1 and J is TRBJ2-7, with 8 bases matching TRBD1. This CDR3 has 15 amino acids. CDR1 and CDR2 from the germline V gene are SGHRS and YFSETQ. Trimming at V came to 0 bases and at J to 5 bases, leaving 7 bases not matched to a gene. The DNA of the CDR3 is TGCGCCAGCAGCTTGGTTCATGGACAGGGCCACGAGCAGTACTTC. This gives the protein CASSLVHGQGHEQYF. Full variable domain (outside the CDR3, taken from reference TRBV5-1 and TRBJ2-7): KAGVTQTPRYLIKTRGQQVTLSCSPISGHRSVSWYQQTPGQGLQFLFEYFSETQRNKGNFPGRFSGRQFSNSRSEMNVSTLELGDSALYLCASSLVHGQGHEQYFGPGTRLTVT.

This chain connects TRBV28 to TRBJ2-1; 7 nucleotides match TRBD2. Germline lookup yields CDR1 MDHEN and CDR2 SYDVKM. V lost 5 bases to trimming and J lost 8 bases; unmatched junction nucleotides: 6. CDR3 length equals 13 residues. CDR3 amino acids: CASSRLATHEQFF. The CDR3 coding sequence is TGTGCCAGCAGTAGACTAGCAACCCATGAGCAGTTCTTC.

The genes are TRBV6-5 and TRBJ2-3, with TRBD2 matching over 10 bases. Germline assignment: CDR1 MNHEY and CDR2 SVGAGI. The CDR3 is 16 amino acids. V lost 4 bases and J lost 6; bases outside the gene matches: 10. The CDR3 protein is CASSSRTSGGQDTQYF. For the CDR3, the DNA is TGTGCCAGCAGTTCCCGGACTAGCGGTGGCCAGGATACGCAGTATTTT.

Turning to this clone: A junction boundary mismatches the germline segment, possibly from a read error. The chain combines TRBV2 with TRBJ1-2; D might be TRBD1 (5 bases). Per the germline V gene, CDR1 is SNHLY and CDR2 is FYNNEI. The CDR3 totals 12 residues. The CDR3 DNA reads as TGTGCCAGCAGTGAAATCAGGGCCACTAAAGGCTTC. Protein: CASSEIRATKGF.

This rearrangement joins TRBV4-1 to TRBJ1-1; the D is unclear. Germline V gene sequence: CDR1 MGHRA, CDR2 YSYEKL. The CDR3 length is 16 residues. Between the trimmed V and J ends, which lost 3 bases and 4 bases, there was a span of 18 bases. Here the CDR3 reads CASSQVLAGWVTEAFF. The CDR3 region has the DNA TGCGCCAGCAGCCAGGTCCTGGCAGGATGGGTCACTGAAGCTTTCTTT.

The rearrangement links TRBV5-1 to TRBJ1-1; TRBD1 might be the D (5 bases). The germline V gene encodes CDR1 SGHRS and CDR2 YFSETQ. Between the trimmed V and J ends, which lost 6 bases and 10 bases, there was a span of 19 bases. The CDR3 consists of 13 residues. The CDR3 protein is CASNTGSGRVAFF. In nucleotides, the CDR3 is TGCGCCAGCAACACTGGATCTGGCAGGGTAGCTTTCTTT. Full variable domain (outside the CDR3, taken from reference TRBV5-1 and TRBJ1-1): KAGVTQTPRYLIKTRGQQVTLSCSPISGHRSVSWYQQTPGQGLQFLFEYFSETQRNKGNFPGRFSGRQFSNSRSEMNVSTLELGDSALYLCASNTGSGRVAFFGQGTRLTVV.

This sequence joins TRBV21-1 and TRBJ1-6; TRBD1 was called by the table and not checked on the DNA. TRBV21-1 is listed as a pseudogene. The CDR3 extends over 15 amino acids. The CDR3, as DNA: TGTGCCAGCAGAACAACGGACAGGGCAAAGTCACCCCTCCACTTT. Its translation is CASRTTDRAKSPLHF.

The rearrangement uses TRBV2 and TRBJ2-6; D not certain. The CDR3 has 16 residues. CDR1 and CDR2 (germline): SNHLY, FYNNEI. V was shortened by 2 bases and J by 2 bases, with 10 bases between the two germline ends. The CDR3 DNA reads as TGTGCCAGCAGTGAAAACCCCCGGGCTGGGGCCAACGTCCTGACTTTC. Translated: CASSENPRAGANVLTF.

The V and J genes are TRBV4-3 and TRBJ2-5, with TRBD2 matching 9 bases. The CDR3 spans 16 residues. CDR1 is LGHNA and CDR2 is YSLEER in the germline V gene. V gave up 3 bases and J gave up 8 bases; unmatched junction bases: 13. This CDR3 is CASSQDGTSPLSTQYF. For the CDR3, the DNA is TGCGCCAGCAGCCAGGATGGGACTAGCCCCCTTTCCACCCAGTACTTC.

This clone was observed a handful of times. The CDR3 loop reads CASSLQTNQETQYF. The CDR3 DNA follows: TGTGCCAGCAGTCTTCAGACTAACCAAGAGACCCAGTACTTC. The rearrangement joins TRBV2 to TRBJ2-5; D might be TRBD2 (5 bases). Per germline, CDR1 SNHLY and CDR2 FYNNEI. Trimming took off 5 bases at V and 0 bases at J, with 10 bases between the two ends. This CDR3 spans 14 amino acids.

The J gene is TRBJ1-3, the V gene TRBV28, with D hard to call. Germline V lookup: CDR1 MDHEN, CDR2 SYDVKM. The CDR3 runs 13 residues. Trimming took 6 bases from V and 8 from J, leaving 14 bases between them. CDR3 in DNA: TGTGCCAGCAGCTCACCTAACCTGGACACCATATATTTT. It specifies CASSSPNLDTIYF.

At least ten counts were recorded for this clone. This chain connects TRBV20-1 to TRBJ1-2; no firm D call. Trimming shortened V by 4 bases and J by 2 bases, and 5 bases separated the two germline ends. The CDR3 runs to 11 residues. CDR1 and CDR2 (germline): DFQATT, SNEGSKA (reference sequence). DNA of the CDR3: TGCAGTGCTAATATCAACTATGGCTACACCTTC. This gives the protein CSANINYGYTF.